The 10 T cell receptor beta chains presented below share a single source sample, sequenced in a study of shared T cell receptors in the human thymus (dated by TCRdb to about 2021). Preparation of the library involved the immunoSEQ multiplex PCR assay. The source is immuneACCESS, and TCRdb retained only in-frame sequences with V and J called. Part of the clones is not carried over; for the studies checked, unresolved V genes explain less than half of this, and the remainder is unexplained. Within this sample are roughly 710,000 clones, with 70% to 90% of them counted one time only. 0.0095% to 0.011% of the sample is in the top ten clones. These same records also appear under a second study, on human thymus T cells.

Sample: thymocytes. These receptors were obtained from a girl under three years old with a congenital heart defect. Donor details come from another sample of the same person, matched by shared clones.

The DNA of the CDR3 is TGTGCCAGCAGCGTAGTGGCAGGGGGAAAACTGTTTTTT. It translates to CASSVVAGGKLFF. The rearrangement joins TRBV9 to TRBJ1-4; 7 bases fit TRBD1. Germline CDR1 reads SGDLS; CDR2 reads YYNGEE. The CDR3 is 13 amino acids. The V and J ends lost 0 bases and 10 bases, in that order; junction bases with no gene match: 3.

This rearrangement joins TRBV7-2 to TRBJ2-6; possible D gene TRBD1, 6 bases. Trimming left V 10 bases short and J 0 bases short, with 10 bases between. Germline assignment: CDR1 SGHTA and CDR2 FQGNSA. The CDR3 sequence is 14 residues long. CDR3 loop: CATRQASGANVLTF. CDR3 nucleotide sequence: TGTGCCACCCGACAGGCCTCTGGGGCCAACGTCCTGACTTTC.

The V call is TRBV5-8, the J call TRBJ1-2; D remains ambiguous. Trimming stripped 0 bases from V and 8 bases from J, with 14 bases between. Germline lookup yields CDR1 SGHTS and CDR2 YDEGEE. The CDR3 length is 14 residues. The CDR3 protein is CASSLALGTGGYTF. In DNA form, the CDR3 reads TGTGCCAGCAGCTTGGCCCTAGGTACTGGGGGCTACACCTTC.

J is TRBJ1-3 and V is TRBV5-1; TRBD1 is a possible D gene (5 bases). The CDR3 runs 14 residues. With 3 bases removed from V and 4 bases from J, the gap between germline ends came to 11 bases. Germline V gene data show CDR1 as SGHRS and CDR2 as YFSETQ. The CDR3 loop reads CASSWGLQGNTIYF. The CDR3 DNA follows: TGCGCCAGCAGCTGGGGACTCCAGGGAAACACCATATATTTT.

This rearrangement joins TRBV2 to TRBJ1-1; 8 bases are a match to TRBD1. This CDR3 has 17 residues. J was trimmed by 5 bases and V by 2 bases; bases with no gene match: 13. From germline, CDR1 is SNHLY and CDR2 FYNNEI. CDR3 nucleotides: TGTGCCAGCAGTGAACATGTTTCGGTCCAGGGGGCGACTGAAGCTTTCTTT. It translates to CASSEHVSVQGATEAFF. Based on the CDR3 plus reference TRBV2 and TRBJ1-1, the full variable domain is EPEVTQTPSHQVTQMGQEVILRCVPISNHLYFYWYRQILGQKVEFLVSFYNNEISEKSEIFDDQFSVERPDGSNFTLKIRSTKLEDSAMYFCASSEHVSVQGATEAFFGQGTRLTVV.

V is TRBV5-6 and J is TRBJ2-5; tentatively, D is TRBD2 (6 bases). The CDR3 covers 14 residues. Per germline, CDR1 SGHDT and CDR2 YYEEEE. With 5 bases removed from V and 9 bases from J, the gap between germline ends came to 20 bases. The CDR3 is CASSETRHRGAQYF. In DNA, the CDR3 is TGTGCCAGCAGTGAGACTAGACACCGTGGGGCCCAGTACTTC.

V gene TRBV5-4 combines with J gene TRBJ1-5, with 10 bases lining up with TRBD1. The CDR3 consists of 14 residues. Germline CDR1 and CDR2: SGHNT and YYREEE (reference sequence). Unmatched junction bases numbered 7, after V lost 4 bases and J lost 9 bases. CDR3 sequence: CASSPGQGRGPQHF. CDR3 nucleotide sequence: TGTGCCAGCAGCCCGGGACAGGGGAGGGGGCCCCAGCATTTT.

The CDR3 coding sequence is TGTGCCAGCCCTCTAATTCCCAGGGGGCCTGAAGCTTTCTTT. Protein: CASPLIPRGPEAFF. V usage is TRBV27 and J usage is TRBJ1-1, with 8 bases aligning to TRBD1. V trimming: 8 bases; J trimming: 6 bases; junction bases outside the gene matches: 11. This CDR3 is built from 14 residues. Germline CDR1 is MNHEY and CDR2 is SMNVEV (reference sequence).

This rearrangement joins TRBV19 to TRBJ1-3; D ambiguous. This CDR3 region has 19 residues. Germline-derived CDR1 and CDR2 are LNHDA and SQIVND (reference sequence). Deletions cut 4 bases from V and 0 bases from J, with 22 bases between. This CDR3 reads CASSTSLLTVLSSGNTIYF. The CDR3 DNA follows: TGTGCCAGTAGTACCAGCCTCCTTACAGTCCTGAGCTCTGGAAACACCATATATTTT.

The gene calls are TRBV5-1 and TRBJ2-1, with 7 bases identical to TRBD1. The CDR3 runs 16 residues. Germline V gene sequence: CDR1 SGHRS, CDR2 YFSETQ. The junction had 9 bases not matched to a gene; V was cut back by 6 bases and J by 0 bases. CDR3 sequence reads: CASTHPDRSSYNEQFF. In DNA form, the CDR3 reads TGCGCCAGCACACACCCGGACAGGAGCTCCTACAATGAGCAGTTCTTC.